What follows are 21 T cell receptor beta chains derived from one specimen sequenced in a study of blood T cells in healthy people across ages. Through a sample-barcoded 5' primer and a J-beta primer mix, a second PCR was run for 7 to 11 cycles. TCRdb itself ran the 5' RACE reads through MiXCR, one entry per CDR3 protein. This sample has more than 1,400,000 distinct CDR3 sequences, with 40% to 50% found just once. Sequencing was carried out using blood. The source is a woman younger than 35 in good health.

This clonotype was detected only a few times. The chain joins TRBV5-1 to TRBJ2-7; D tentatively fits TRBD1 or TRBD2 (6 bases each). The CDR3 consists of 13 residues. The V and J ends lost 5 bases and 7 bases respectively, with 16 bases between them. The germline CDR1 and CDR2 sequences are SGHRS and YFSETQ. Written as DNA, the CDR3 is TGCGCCAGCAGTCTATCTCAGGGGAGGGAGCAGTACTTC. Residues: CASSLSQGREQYF.

This clonotype was detected a few times. The V gene is TRBV20-1, the J gene TRBJ1-6; TRBD1 matches at 7 bases. J gave up 5 bases and V 1 base, and 5 bases lay outside the gene matches. CDR3 length equals 15 residues. Per the germline V gene, CDR1 is DFQATT and CDR2 is SNEGSKA (reference sequence). The CDR3 is CSARVRQGDNSPLHF. The CDR3 nucleotides read TGCAGTGCTAGAGTCAGGCAGGGGGATAATTCACCCCTCCACTTT.

The chain recombines TRBV4-2 with TRBJ2-7; possibly TRBD2 for D (6 bases). V lost 0 bases and J 1 base, leaving 16 bases between the germline ends. The CDR3 has 17 amino acids. From germline, CDR1 is LGHNA and CDR2 YNFKEQ. The CDR3 sequence: CASSQDSPAGLSYEQYF. CDR3 coding DNA: TGTGCCAGCAGCCAAGACTCCCCAGCGGGCCTATCCTACGAGCAGTACTTC.

The gene calls are TRBV6-5 and TRBJ1-1, with D perhaps matching TRBD1 (5 bases). Germline lookup yields CDR1 MNHEY and CDR2 SVGAGI. CDR3 length equals 15 residues. V lost 3 bases, J lost 0 bases, and 11 bases lay in between. The CDR3 loop reads CASSYSLGVNTEAFF. DNA of the CDR3: TGTGCCAGCAGTTATTCTCTGGGGGTGAACACTGAAGCTTTCTTT.

This clonotype was detected only a few times. The rearrangement uses TRBV20-1 and TRBJ2-2, with TRBD2 matching 8 bases. V gave up 1 base and J gave up 5 bases; unmatched junction bases: 9. The CDR3 has 16 residues. The V gene's germline CDR1 is DFQATT and CDR2 SNEGSKA (reference sequence). The CDR3: CSARGDSSGLTGELFF. In DNA, the CDR3 is TGCAGTGCTAGAGGGGACTCTAGCGGGTTGACCGGGGAGCTGTTTTTT.

The V call is TRBV6-5, the J call TRBJ2-4; tentatively, D is TRBD2 (6 bases). The J call could be wrong; TRBJ2-7 is a better fit for the DNA end. The CDR3 sequence is 15 residues long. The V gene's germline CDR1 is MNHEY and CDR2 SVGAGI. Here the CDR3 reads CASSYSRDFPYEQYF. CDR3 nucleotides: TGTGCCAGCAGTTACTCGAGGGACTTCCCCTACGAGCAGTACTTC.

The rearrangement uses TRBV5-1 and TRBJ2-3; the match to TRBD2 covers 11 bases. Germline V gives CDR1 SGHRS, CDR2 YFSETQ. The CDR3 has 19 residues. The trim removed 1 base at V and 2 bases at J, leaving 12 bases unmatched. In nucleotides, the CDR3 is TGCGCCAGCAGCTTGAGGTATACGGGGACTAGCGGATTCACAGATACGCAGTATTTT. Its translation is CASSLRYTGTSGFTDTQYF.

The J gene is TRBJ1-5, the V gene TRBV12-3 or TRBV12-4; a weak D match, TRBD1 (6 bases). The CDR3 loop spans 15 amino acids. V lost 6 bases and J lost 9, with 21 bases in between. Written as DNA, the CDR3 is TGTGCCAGCAGCCGCGGGCCCAAAGAGGGGGGGCCCCAGCATTTT. As protein: CASSRGPKEGGPQHF.

This clonotype was detected only a few times. V usage is TRBV29-1 and J usage is TRBJ1-2; 12 nucleotides match TRBD1. This CDR3 region has 15 residues. Per the germline V gene, CDR1 is SQVTM and CDR2 is ANQGSEA. Trimming removed 6 bases from V and 2 bases from J; junction bases left unmatched: 7. CDR3 nucleotides: TGCAGCGTATCCGGGACAGGGGGCGCGAACTATGGCTACACCTTC. This translates into CSVSGTGGANYGYTF.

This clonotype showed up just a few times. V usage is TRBV6-5 and J usage is TRBJ1-2, with D possibly matching TRBD1 (5 bases). Germline loops: CDR1 MNHEY, CDR2 SVGAGI. CDR3 length: 14 amino acids. The ends were cut back, 2 bases at V and 4 bases at J, with 11 bases in the middle. This CDR3 reads CASSYGDAGYGYTF. CDR3 sequence (DNA): TGTGCCAGCAGTTACGGGGACGCAGGCTATGGCTACACCTTC.

This clonotype showed up just a few times. The chain couples TRBV20-1 to TRBJ2-7, with D tentatively TRBD2 (5 bases). CDR3 length: 15 residues. CDR1 is DFQATT, CDR2 SNEGSKA, per germline (reference sequence). Between the trimmed V and J ends, which lost 6 bases and 0 bases, there was a span of 18 bases. CDR3 residues: CSASETDSSSYEQYF. CDR3 bases: TGCAGTGCCTCCGAGACGGACTCGAGCTCCTACGAGCAGTACTTC.

This chain joins TRBV7-2 and TRBJ2-1; D not resolved. The CDR3 is made up of 15 amino acids. Germline V gene lookup returns CDR1 SGHTA and CDR2 FQGNSA. V lost 5 bases to trimming and J lost 4 bases, with 15 bases between them. The CDR3 DNA is TGTGCCAGCAGCACCGACTCGGAAGCTTACAATGAGCAGTTCTTC. Translated: CASSTDSEAYNEQFF.

DNA for the CDR3: TGTGCCAGCAGTACGCCAGACGGGGTTGCCACTGAAGCTTTCTTT. This translates into CASSTPDGVATEAFF. The chain links TRBV28 to TRBJ1-1; no reliable D call. Germline CDR1 and CDR2: MDHEN and SYDVKM. V lost 5 bases to trimming and J lost 4 bases, with 17 bases between them. This CDR3 is 15 amino acids long.

A single count supports this clonotype. This rearrangement joins TRBV27 to TRBJ1-4; the D gene is possibly TRBD1 (5 bases). The CDR3 has 15 amino acids. Germline V gene data show CDR1 as MNHEY and CDR2 as SMNVEV (reference sequence). Trimming left V 2 bases short and J 3 bases short, with 10 bases between. The CDR3 loop reads CASSLRGAANEKLFF. The DNA of the CDR3 is TGTGCCAGCAGTTTAAGGGGCGCAGCTAATGAAAAACTGTTTTTT.

This clonotype was picked up a small number of times. V usage is TRBV7-9 and J usage is TRBJ2-7, with TRBD1 matching over 10 bases. V gave up 8 bases and J gave up 5 bases; unmatched junction bases: 12. The CDR3 contains 15 residues. The germline V gene encodes CDR1 SEHNR and CDR2 FQNEAQ (reference sequence). This CDR3 is CASRDSGTGADEQYF. In DNA, the CDR3 is TGTGCCAGCCGAGACTCCGGGACAGGGGCGGACGAGCAGTACTTC. The whole variable domain, filled in from reference TRBV7-9 and TRBJ2-7, reads DTGVSQNPRHKITKRGQNVTFRCDPISEHNRLYWYRQTLGQGPEFLTYFQNEAQLEKSRLLSDRFSAERPKGSFSTLEIQRTEQGDSAMYLCASRDSGTGADEQYFGPGTRLTVT.

Details on this clonotype: The junction departs from germline at one end; a sequencing error may be responsible. V usage is TRBV20-1 and J usage is TRBJ2-3; D gene ambiguous. CDR1 DFQATT and CDR2 SNEGSKA come from the germline V gene (reference sequence). The CDR3 length is 16 residues. CDR3 sequence (DNA): TGCAGTGCTAGCGCCCCCGGATTTGTGGGCACGGATACGCAGTATTTT. It yields the protein CSASAPGFVGTDTQYF.

The V and J genes are TRBV27 and TRBJ2-5, with D uncertain. The end of the DNA aligns better with TRBJ2-7, so the J call may be wrong. The CDR3 sequence is 14 residues long. CDR1 is MNHEY, CDR2 SMNVEV, per germline (reference sequence). Written as DNA, the CDR3 is TGTGCCAGCAGTTCATCGATTGGGACCTACGAGCAGTACTTC. Translated, it gives CASSSSIGTYEQYF.

This clonotype was seen a few times. This chain uses TRBV2 with TRBJ1-2; tentatively, D is TRBD1 (5 bases). CDR1 and CDR2 from the germline V gene are SNHLY and FYNNEI. The CDR3 is 12 amino acids. V was cut by 1 base and J by 8 bases, with 8 bases left in between. The CDR3 sequence is CASSEEGQGYTF. The CDR3 coding sequence is TGTGCCAGCAGTGAAGAGGGGCAGGGCTACACCTTC. The full variable domain, in which reference TRBV2 and TRBJ1-2 provide the parts outside the CDR3, is EPEVTQTPSHQVTQMGQEVILRCVPISNHLYFYWYRQILGQKVEFLVSFYNNEISEKSEIFDDQFSVERPDGSNFTLKIRSTKLEDSAMYFCASSEEGQGYTFGSGTRLTVV.

This clonotype was observed a handful of times. The J gene is TRBJ1-1, the V gene TRBV11-2; 7 bases fit TRBD1. The V segment lost 6 bases and the J segment 0 bases; nucleotides outside the gene matches: 7. CDR1 and CDR2 (germline): SGHAT, FQNNGV. CDR3 size: 15 residues. The CDR3 spells CASRPGGTMNTEAFF. The DNA of the CDR3 is TGTGCCAGCAGGCCAGGGGGAACCATGAACACTGAAGCTTTCTTT. The full variable domain, completed using reference TRBV11-2 and TRBJ1-1, is EAGVAQSPRYKIIEKRQSVAFWCNPISGHATLYWYQQILGQGPKLLIQFQNNGVVDDSQLPKDRFSAERLKGVDSTLKIQPAKLEDSAVYLCASRPGGTMNTEAFFGQGTRLTVV.

This clonotype occurred many times. The chain combines TRBV20-1 with TRBJ2-3; D possibly uses TRBD1 or TRBD2 (5 bases each). CDR1 DFQATT and CDR2 SNEGSKA come from the germline V gene (reference sequence). This CDR3 contains 12 residues. The CDR3 region is CTASRDPDTQYF. For the CDR3, the DNA is TGCACCGCTAGCAGGGATCCAGATACGCAGTATTTT.

There are a few counts of this clonotype. The rearrangement links TRBV10-3 to TRBJ2-7; 10 bases align to TRBD1. Losses at the gene ends were 7 bases for V and 2 bases for J; bases not matched to a gene: 8. This CDR3 is built from 15 residues. Germline V CDR1 and CDR2: ENHRY, SYGVKD. The CDR3 nucleotides are TGTGCCATCAAAGGGGAGACAGGGGGCCCCTACGAGCAGTACTTC. Translated: CAIKGETGGPYEQYF.